This record concerns one T cell receptor beta chain sequence. Its specificity is not known. The data belong to a study of shared clonotypes between healthy human individuals. General study results and limits: A few donors had 5% to 6% of their naive CD4 clonotypes in common.

The CDR3 spans 15 residues. Germline V gene data show CDR1 as MDHEN and CDR2 as SYDVKM. Trimming shortened V by 1 base and J by 1 base, and 10 bases separated the two germline ends. Per the study methods: From ImmunoSEQ came sequences covering only the junction and carrying no quality scores, so filtering differed. TCRdb's copy holds only in-frame clones and misses some; the assay was immunoSEQ multiplex PCR. V and J calls and clone size are as listed in that table; D and trimming were resolved from the DNA. The data contain around 750,000 clones, under 80% of them singletons. The sample taken for sequencing was memory CD4+ T cells sorted from blood. The subset denotes: CD45RA-negative fraction. The chain joins TRBV28 to TRBJ1-1; TRBD1 is a possible D gene (5 bases). This clonotype was sampled from a woman aged 25 to 45 in good health. The CDR3 spells CASSLSRGQNTEAFF. The CDR3 bases are TGTGCCAGCAGTTTATCTCGGGGCCAGAACACTGAAGCTTTCTTT.